This T cell receptor beta chain emerged from a study of blood T cells in healthy people across ages. The CDR3 extends over 15 amino acids. V was pared by 4 bases and J by 3 bases, with 8 bases of the junction left unmatched. From germline, CDR1 is SQVTM and CDR2 ANQGSEA. A few counts support this clonotype. Through a sample-barcoded 5' primer and a J-beta primer mix, a second PCR was run for roughly 7 to 11 cycles. Each CDR3 protein gets one entry after TCRdb re-called the 5' RACE reads with MiXCR. The table has 1.5 million or so distinct CDR3 sequences, around 42% seen once. Sequences were obtained from blood. The chain links TRBV29-1 to TRBJ2-1, with 8 bases aligning to TRBD1. This TCR was sampled from a woman aged 18-29 years in good health. For the CDR3, the DNA is TGCAGCGTTGGGGCCCTTGACAGGGGCTACAATGAGCAGTTCTTC. Translating gives CSVGALDRGYNEQFF.